One and the same sample provided the 30 T cell receptor beta chains below, sequenced in a study of cytomegalovirus exposure and HLA in healthy donors. A multiplex PCR was run with 60 Vbeta primers and 13 Jbeta primers. Some clones are missing from TCRdb's copy, which holds only in-frame ones; the method was immunoSEQ multiplex PCR. Among under 300,000 clones listed, over 90% were seen once. The sample was PBMCs. The receptor source for this set is a girl aged 2 to 9 in good health and CMV-seronegative.

The gene calls are TRBV10-3 and TRBJ2-3; maybe TRBD1 (5 bases). V gave up 3 bases and J gave up 4 bases, with 11 bases separating them. Germline CDR1 reads ENHRY; CDR2 reads SYGVKD. This CDR3 comprises 14 residues. CDR3 sequence (DNA): TGTGCCATCAGTGAAGGGCAGGGCCCAGATACGCAGTATTTT. This gives the protein CAISEGQGPDTQYF.

This sequence joins TRBV5-1 and TRBJ1-2; 9 bases line up with TRBD1. V gave up 3 bases and J gave up 1 base; unmatched junction bases: 10. Per the germline V gene, CDR1 is SGHRS and CDR2 is YFSETQ. The CDR3 covers 17 residues. The CDR3 region has the DNA TGCGCCAGCAGCTGGCGGACAGGGGAAAGTTTTAACTATGGCTACACCTTC. Translating gives CASSWRTGESFNYGYTF.

V gene TRBV6-6 combines with J gene TRBJ2-3; D possibly corresponds to TRBD2 (6 bases). CDR1 MNHNY and CDR2 SVGAGI come from the germline V gene (reference sequence). The germline V and J ends were trimmed by 7 bases and 2 bases, with 13 bases remaining between them. The CDR3 totals 14 residues. The CDR3 spells CASIADLITDTQYF. The CDR3 nucleotides read TGTGCCAGCATAGCGGATCTAATCACAGATACGCAGTATTTT.

This clone occurred once. This chain uses TRBV4-1 with TRBJ2-5; D may be TRBD2 (6 bases). The CDR3 is made up of 16 amino acids. From germline, CDR1 is MGHRA and CDR2 YSYEKL. V dropped 1 base and J dropped 5 bases, with 17 bases sitting between them. DNA for the CDR3: TGCGCCAGCAGCCAAGGCGGAGGACTACGTGGGGAGACCCAGTACTTC. This gives the protein CASSQGGGLRGETQYF.

The genes are TRBV19 and TRBJ1-5, with 7 bases aligning to TRBD1. V lost 3 bases, J lost 0 bases, and 11 bases stayed unmatched. Per germline, CDR1 LNHDA and CDR2 SQIVND (reference sequence). The CDR3 totals 18 residues. In DNA form, the CDR3 reads TGTGCCAGTAGTATGCAGCCGCAGGGGGTAATTAGCAATCAGCCCCAGCATTTT. This encodes CASSMQPQGVISNQPQHF.

J is TRBJ2-3 and V is TRBV19; no clear D gene. Trimming cost V 6 bases and J 2 bases, with 6 bases left between them. Germline CDR1 LNHDA, CDR2 SQIVND (reference sequence). There are 12 residues in the CDR3. DNA of the CDR3: TGTGCCAGTAGAGAGAACACAGATACGCAGTATTTT. It translates to CASRENTDTQYF.

The sample holds a few counts of this clone. The chain employs TRBV6-4 and TRBJ2-7, with TRBD2 as a possible D gene (6 bases). Germline CDR1 is MRHNA and CDR2 is SNTAGT. V gave up 4 bases and J gave up 0 bases, with 13 bases separating them. This CDR3 is 15 amino acids long. The CDR3 reads CASSVEAGSSYEQYF. Here the CDR3 DNA reads TGTGCCAGCAGTGTAGAGGCGGGGAGCTCCTACGAGCAGTACTTC.

The V and J genes are TRBV9 and TRBJ2-1; TRBD2 aligns across 11 bases. The germline CDR1 and CDR2 sequences are SGDLS and YYNGEE. Germline trimming cut 2 bases from V and 5 bases from J; bases unmatched to any gene: 3. This CDR3 is 15 amino acids long. The DNA of the CDR3 is TGTGCCAGCAGCGTCGTGACTAGCGGGGACAATGAGCAGTTCTTC. Its translation is CASSVVTSGDNEQFF.

To note about this clone: This is likely a read error, given that the CDR3 carries no conserved phenylalanine or tryptophan at its end. The genes are TRBV27 and TRBJ1-5, with TRBD1 matching 7 bases. The CDR3 extends over 15 amino acids. J was trimmed by 3 bases and V by 6 bases; bases with no gene match: 8. Germline assignment: CDR1 MNHEY and CDR2 SMNVEV (reference sequence). The CDR3 nucleotides read TGTGCCAGCAGCCCGGGACAGTCCCTCAATCAGCCCCAGCATCTT. Residues: CASSPGQSLNQPQHL.

CDR3 amino acids: CASSIDRGRTEAFF. CDR3 nucleotide sequence: TGTGCCAGTAGTATAGACAGGGGGCGAACTGAAGCTTTCTTT. This chain links TRBV19 with TRBJ1-1, with TRBD1 identical over 8 bases. Per the germline V gene, CDR1 is LNHDA and CDR2 is SQIVND (reference sequence). The CDR3 covers 14 residues. The V and J ends lost 0 bases and 5 bases, in that order; junction bases with no gene match: 2.

CDR3 in DNA: TGTGCCAGCAGCACTCCCCGAACCGGAGGCACTGAAGCTTTCTTT. Translated: CASSTPRTGGTEAFF. V is TRBV21-1 and J is TRBJ1-1. TRBV21-1 is labeled a pseudogene. The CDR3 is made up of 15 amino acids.

The V gene is TRBV7-9, the J gene TRBJ2-7, with 8 bases that match TRBD2. The germline V gene has CDR1 SEHNR and CDR2 FQNEAQ (reference sequence). The junction had 6 bases not matched to a gene; V was cut back by 4 bases and J by 1 base. The CDR3 has 15 residues. CDR3 coding DNA: TGTGCCAGCAGCTCCATGGCGGGAGGATCCTACGAGCAGTACTTC. Translated, it gives CASSSMAGGSYEQYF.

The gene calls are TRBV15 and TRBJ2-3, with 11 nucleotides matching TRBD2. CDR1 and CDR2 from the germline V gene are LNHNV and YYDKDF (reference sequence). This CDR3 region has 14 residues. The ends lost 9 bases at V and 3 bases at J; junction bases unmatched: 5. The CDR3 sequence is CATWVAGGTDTQYF. The DNA for the CDR3 is TGTGCCACTTGGGTAGCGGGAGGGACAGATACGCAGTATTTT. Combining the CDR3 with reference TRBV15 and TRBJ2-3 gives the whole variable domain DAMVIQNPRYQVTQFGKPVTLSCSQTLNHNVMYWYQQKSSQAPKLLFHYYDKDFNNEADTPDNFQSRRPNTSFCFLDIRSPGLGDTAMYLCATWVAGGTDTQYFGPGTRLTVL.

The chain has TRBV6-1 and TRBJ2-7; 8 bases align to TRBD1. Germline V CDR1 and CDR2: MNHNS, SASEGT. V was pared by 2 bases and J by 6 bases, with 6 bases of the junction left unmatched. This CDR3 comprises 14 residues. CDR3 sequence reads: CASSEYRGAFEQYF. The CDR3 DNA reads TGTGCCAGCAGTGAATACAGGGGGGCTTTCGAGCAGTACTTC.

This chain uses TRBV28 with TRBJ1-4, with TRBD1 as a possible D gene (6 bases). Trimming took 8 bases from V and 8 from J, leaving 15 bases between them. The CDR3 sequence is 13 residues long. Germline CDR1 and CDR2: MDHEN and SYDVKM. DNA of the CDR3: TGTGCCAGCGCGACAGGCTCCAGGGAAAAACTGTTTTTT. Its protein is CASATGSREKLFF.

This chain joins TRBV7-9 and TRBJ2-5, with TRBD2 matching 10 bases. CDR1 SEHNR and CDR2 FQNEAQ come from the germline V gene (reference sequence). CDR3 size: 16 residues. The V and J ends lost 0 bases and 5 bases, in that order; junction bases with no gene match: 6. CDR3 residues: CASSLAKREGGETQYF. The CDR3 DNA is TGTGCCAGCAGCTTAGCAAAGCGGGAGGGCGGGGAGACCCAGTACTTC.

This clone was seen more than once but under ten times. The V and J genes are TRBV5-1 and TRBJ2-3, with 7 positions matching TRBD1. With V trimmed by 0 bases and J by 1 base, 8 bases remained unmatched. The germline CDR1 and CDR2 sequences are SGHRS and YFSETQ. The CDR3 length is 17 residues. The CDR3: CASSLGVRGRRTDTQYF. The CDR3 nucleotides read TGCGCCAGCAGCTTGGGGGTGAGGGGGCGACGCACAGATACGCAGTATTTT.

The chain uses TRBV10-3 and TRBJ2-7, with D perhaps TRBD1 (6 bases). Germline V gene lookup returns CDR1 ENHRY and CDR2 SYGVKD. V gave up 3 bases and J gave up 4 bases, with 16 bases separating them. This CDR3 comprises 15 residues. In DNA form, the CDR3 reads TGTGCCATCAGTGATGGCGTAGGGGGTGCTTACGAGCAGTACTTC. Its translation: CAISDGVGGAYEQYF.

The chain recombines TRBV7-9 with TRBJ2-7, with no clear D. Germline V gives CDR1 SEHNR, CDR2 FQNEAQ (reference sequence). This CDR3 comprises 15 residues. Between the trimmed V and J ends, which lost 5 bases and 0 bases, there was a span of 14 bases. DNA of the CDR3: TGTGCCAGCAGCCCCGGCGGTAAAAGCTCCTACGAGCAGTACTTC. Protein product: CASSPGGKSSYEQYF.

The V call is TRBV7-9, the J call TRBJ2-1; TRBD2 aligns across 9 bases. The trim removed 3 bases at V and 6 bases at J, leaving 3 bases unmatched. The CDR3 totals 14 residues. Germline CDR1 and CDR2: SEHNR and FQNEAQ (reference sequence). Here the CDR3 DNA reads TGTGCCAGCAGCTTCAGCGGGGGGCTCAATGAGCAGTTCTTC. Translation: CASSFSGGLNEQFF.

The chain employs TRBV6-5 and TRBJ2-5; TRBD1 agrees at 8 bases. With 6 bases clipped from V and 4 bases from J, the junction kept 4 bases outside the gene matches. The CDR3 extends over 13 amino acids. CDR1 is MNHEY, CDR2 SVGAGI, per germline. The CDR3 sequence is CASSGTGGETQYF. CDR3 DNA sequence: TGTGCCAGCAGCGGTACAGGGGGAGAGACCCAGTACTTC.

The chain recombines TRBV10-1 with TRBJ1-6, with D possibly matching TRBD1 (6 bases). Trimming pared 5 bases from V and 7 bases from J, leaving 18 bases between. This CDR3 has 16 residues. The germline CDR1 and CDR2 sequences are WNHNN and SYGVQD (reference sequence). DNA of the CDR3: TGCGCCAGCAGTTACTTACCGGGACAAAAAAATTCACCCCTCCACTTT. Residues: CASSYLPGQKNSPLHF.

The gene calls are TRBV13 and TRBJ2-7; perhaps TRBD2 as D (6 bases). Germline values: CDR1 PRHDT, CDR2 FYEKMQ (reference sequence). The CDR3 runs to 11 residues. Trimming stripped 9 bases from V and 5 bases from J, with 11 bases between. CDR3 DNA: TGTGCCAGTTCGACTAGTGACGAGCAGTACTTC. This translates into CASSTSDEQYF. The entire variable domain, with the rest obtained from reference TRBV13 and TRBJ2-7, is as follows: AAGVIQSPRHLIKEKRETATLKCYPIPRHDTVYWYQQGPGQDPQFLISFYEKMQSDKGSIPDRFSAQQFSDYHSELNMSSLELGDSALYFCASSTSDEQYFGPGTRLTVT.

J is TRBJ2-1 and V is TRBV7-6; D call uncertain. V was trimmed by 2 bases and J by 7 bases, leaving 18 bases between them. CDR1 is SGHVS and CDR2 is FNYEAQ in the germline V gene. The CDR3 length is 16 residues. CDR3 DNA sequence: TGTGCCAGCAGCTTAACCGGTATAGAGGTGAGGAATGAGCAGTTCTTC. Amino acids: CASSLTGIEVRNEQFF.

The chain carries TRBV21-1 and TRBJ1-2. TRBV21-1 is a recognized pseudogene. This CDR3 region has 16 residues. The CDR3 is CASSKANLLPGNGYTF. In DNA, the CDR3 is TGTGCCAGCAGCAAAGCGAATCTCCTACCCGGGAATGGCTACACCTTC.

This chain uses TRBV11-3 with TRBJ2-3; D is possibly TRBD1 (6 bases). The CDR3 totals 14 residues. V shed 3 bases and J shed 3 bases, with 10 bases lying between them. From germline, CDR1 is SGHNT and CDR2 YENEEA. The CDR3 loop is CASSLSRGTDTQYF. The DNA for the CDR3 is TGTGCCAGCAGCTTGAGTAGGGGGACAGATACGCAGTATTTT.

The chain is built from TRBV11-2 and TRBJ2-3; 10 nucleotides agree with TRBD2. J was trimmed by 0 bases and V by 0 bases; bases with no gene match: 3. CDR3 length: 17 amino acids. Germline assignment: CDR1 SGHAT and CDR2 FQNNGV. The CDR3 region has the DNA TGTGCCAGCAGCTTAGATTGGACTAGCGGAAGCACAGATACGCAGTATTTT. This gives the protein CASSLDWTSGSTDTQYF.

The chain joins TRBV9 to TRBJ2-7; D might be TRBD1 (6 bases). There are 18 residues in the CDR3. The germline V gene encodes CDR1 SGDLS and CDR2 YYNGEE. V was pared by 2 bases and J by 1 base, with 22 bases between. The CDR3: CASSVGTPTGFVSYEQYF. Here the CDR3 DNA reads TGTGCCAGCAGCGTTGGCACTCCTACAGGGTTCGTGTCCTACGAGCAGTACTTC.

The chain carries TRBV28 and TRBJ1-6; 7 bases match TRBD1. Germline-derived CDR1 and CDR2 are MDHEN and SYDVKM. With 5 bases clipped from V and 9 bases from J, the junction kept 10 bases outside the gene matches. The CDR3 spans 15 residues. The CDR3, as DNA: TGTGCCAGCAGTCACAGAAACAGGGGTGGTTCACCCCTCCACTTT. This translates into CASSHRNRGGSPLHF.

CDR3 region: CASSRTPQGKAMNTEAFF. In nucleotides, the CDR3 is TGTGCCAGCAGCCGCACCCCACAGGGAAAAGCCATGAACACTGAAGCTTTCTTT. V usage is TRBV27 and J usage is TRBJ1-1, with D possibly matching TRBD1 (6 bases). CDR3 length equals 18 residues. V was cut by 6 bases and J by 0 bases, with 23 bases left in between. CDR1 MNHEY and CDR2 SMNVEV come from the germline V gene (reference sequence).